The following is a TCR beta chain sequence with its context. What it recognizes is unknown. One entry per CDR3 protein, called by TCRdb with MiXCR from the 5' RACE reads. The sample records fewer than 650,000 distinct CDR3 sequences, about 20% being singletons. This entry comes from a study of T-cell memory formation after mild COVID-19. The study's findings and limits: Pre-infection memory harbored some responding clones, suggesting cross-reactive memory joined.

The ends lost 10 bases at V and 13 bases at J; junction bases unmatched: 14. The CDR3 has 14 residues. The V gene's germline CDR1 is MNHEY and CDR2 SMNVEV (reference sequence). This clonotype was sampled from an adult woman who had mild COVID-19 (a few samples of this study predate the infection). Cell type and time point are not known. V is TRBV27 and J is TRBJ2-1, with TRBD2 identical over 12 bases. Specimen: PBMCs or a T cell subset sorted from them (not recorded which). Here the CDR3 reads CATGMTSGGIFQFF. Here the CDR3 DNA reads TGTGCCACGGGCATGACTAGCGGGGGTATCTTCCAGTTCTTC.